This T cell receptor beta chain is from a study of PD-1 blockade in classical Hodgkin lymphoma. Sequencing was performed with immunoSEQ multiplex PCR; in TCRdb, only in-frame clones are kept and a portion is missing. The table lists about 84,000 clones, approximately 91% of them singletons. Every one of the patients relapsed after autologous stem cell transplantation (brentuximab vedotin exposure was variable). This CDR3 contains 13 residues. Per germline, CDR1 SEHNR and CDR2 FQNEAQ (reference sequence). Losses at the gene ends were 5 bases for V and 3 bases for J; bases not matched to a gene: 3. The source was peripheral blood mononuclear cells (PBMCs), collected at baseline. This TCR was recovered from a human donor with classical Hodgkin lymphoma. The chain has TRBV7-9 and TRBJ2-7; TRBD2 aligns across 8 bases. The CDR3 reads CASSREGSYEQYF. The CDR3 bases are TGTGCCAGCAGCCGGGAGGGGAGCTACGAGCAGTACTTC.